At least ten counts were recorded for the clone carrying this T cell receptor (beta chain). The antigen is undetermined. One entry per CDR3 protein results from TCRdb running MiXCR on the reads. The data show hundreds of thousands of distinct CDR3 sequences, with over 9% seen just once and roughly 10% held by the top ten. This sample is part of a study of T cell repertoires in cytomegalovirus infection. The overall study: A matching HLA type, together with CMV infection, was signaled by public TCR beta signatures. Whole-study findings and limits: The response measured ex vivo was dominated by TCR beta clonotypes (HLA-C-restricted and CMV-specific). Using cumulative public TCR beta family frequency, the authors identified those who carried CMV together with the relevant HLA.

The V gene end was trimmed by 4 bases and the J gene end by 5 bases; junction bases not matched to a gene: 14. The germline V gene has CDR1 SGHRS and CDR2 YFSETQ. CDR3 length: 19 amino acids. The sequence was collected from a human donor in good health (CMV status not recorded). Some clones in this sample may be carry-over from other donors' samples. Sequencing was performed on PBMCs. The V gene is TRBV5-1, the J gene TRBJ2-5; 16 nucleotides line up with TRBD2. The CDR3 DNA follows: TGCGCCAGCAGCCCATTAGGGGGGACTAGCGGGAGGGCCATCGAGACCCAGTACTTC. The encoded protein is CASSPLGGTSGRAIETQYF.